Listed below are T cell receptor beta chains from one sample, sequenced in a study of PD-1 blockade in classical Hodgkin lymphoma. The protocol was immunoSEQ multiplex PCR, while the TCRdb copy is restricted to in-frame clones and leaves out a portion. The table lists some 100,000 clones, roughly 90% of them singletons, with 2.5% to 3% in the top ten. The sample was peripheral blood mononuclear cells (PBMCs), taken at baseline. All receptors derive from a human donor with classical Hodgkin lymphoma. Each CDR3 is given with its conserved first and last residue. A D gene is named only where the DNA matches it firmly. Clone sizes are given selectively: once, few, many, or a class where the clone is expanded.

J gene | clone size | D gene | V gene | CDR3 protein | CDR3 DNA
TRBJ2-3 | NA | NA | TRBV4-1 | CASSQESRQGEADTQYF | TGCGCCAGCAGCCAAGAATCTAGGCAGGGAGAAGCAGATACGCAGTATTTT
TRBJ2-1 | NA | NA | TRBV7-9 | CASSSPEGLATSEQFF | TGTGCCAGCAGCTCCCCCGAGGGGCTAGCGACGAGTGAGCAGTTCTTC
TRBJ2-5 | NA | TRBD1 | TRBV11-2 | CASSLVPGGKAQYF | TGTGCCAGCAGCTTAGTACCAGGGGGCAAGGCCCAGTACTTC
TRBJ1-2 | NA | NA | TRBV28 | CASSLVRGATSGYTF | TGTGCCAGCAGTTTAGTAAGGGGCGCGACAAGTGGCTACACCTTC
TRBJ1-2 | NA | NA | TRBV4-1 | CASSLWGEWDGYTF | TGCGCCAGCAGCCTATGGGGGGAATGGGATGGCTACACCTTC
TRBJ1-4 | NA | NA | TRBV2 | CASRETVTATNEKLFF | TGTGCCAGCAGGGAAACAGTAACTGCAACTAATGAAAAACTGTTTTTT
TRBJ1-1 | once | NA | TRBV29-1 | CSVDVPEAFF | TGCAGCGTTGATGTCCCTGAAGCTTTCTTT
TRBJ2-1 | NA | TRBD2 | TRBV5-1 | CASSLAGPYYNEQFF | TGCGCCAGCAGCTTAGCGGGACCCTACTACAATGAGCAGTTCTTC
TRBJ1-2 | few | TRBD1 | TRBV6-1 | CASSAYRGLTTRGYTF | TGTGCCAGCAGTGCCTACAGGGGGCTAACTACTCGAGGCTACACCTTC
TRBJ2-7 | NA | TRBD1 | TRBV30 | CAWSVWDSRAYEQYF | TGTGCCTGGAGTGTATGGGACAGTCGTGCCTACGAGCAGTACTTC
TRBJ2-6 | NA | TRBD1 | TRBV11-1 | CASSPGDRNSGANVLTF | TGTGCCAGCAGCCCGGGGGACAGGAACTCTGGGGCCAACGTCCTGACTTTC
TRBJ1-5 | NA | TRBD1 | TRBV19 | CASNLLTGVGPQHF | TGTGCCAGTAACCTACTTACAGGGGTCGGGCCCCAGCATTTT
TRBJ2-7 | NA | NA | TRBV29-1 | CSVDAPYEQYF | TGCAGCGTTGATGCCCCTTACGAGCAGTACTTC
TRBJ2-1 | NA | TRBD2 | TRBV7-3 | CASSPRRTSVNEQFF | TGTGCCAGCAGCCCCAGACGGACTAGCGTCAATGAGCAGTTCTTC
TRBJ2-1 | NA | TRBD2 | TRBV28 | CASSPLFGAGVGNEQFF | TGTGCCAGCAGTCCCTTATTTGGAGCGGGAGTGGGGAATGAGCAGTTCTTC
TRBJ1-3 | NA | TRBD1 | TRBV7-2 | CASSLVTGGFGNTIYF | TGTGCCAGCAGCTTAGTTACAGGGGGGTTTGGAAACACCATATATTTT
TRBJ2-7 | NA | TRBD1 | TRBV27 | CASSSESGTGSYEQYF | TGTGCCAGCAGTTCAGAATCCGGGACAGGCAGCTACGAGCAGTACTTC
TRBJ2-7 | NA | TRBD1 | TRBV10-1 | CASSERDRAYEQYF | TGCGCCAGCAGTGAACGGGACAGGGCCTACGAGCAGTACTTC
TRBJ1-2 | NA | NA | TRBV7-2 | CASRVRGGPGNYGYTF | TGTGCCAGCAGGGTTAGAGGGGGGCCGGGCAACTATGGCTACACCTTC
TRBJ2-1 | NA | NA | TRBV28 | CASSRPGRGVYEQFF | TGTGCCAGCAGTCGTCCGGGACGCGGGGTCTATGAGCAGTTCTTC
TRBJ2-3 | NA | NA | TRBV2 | CASSELVGPTDTQYF | TGTGCCAGCAGTGAATTGGTAGGCCCCACAGATACGCAGTATTTT
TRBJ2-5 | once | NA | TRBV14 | CASSQDLRGYEETQYF | TGTGCCAGCAGCCAAGACCTTCGGGGGTACGAAGAGACCCAGTACTTC
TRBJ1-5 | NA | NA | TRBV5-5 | CASSLAGAGQPQHF | TGTGCCAGCAGCTTGGCGGGGGCAGGCCAGCCCCAGCATTTT
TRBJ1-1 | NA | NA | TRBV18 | CASSPRGSSRADTEAFF | TGTGCCAGCTCACCAAGGGGATCCTCCCGGGCAGACACTGAAGCTTTCTTT
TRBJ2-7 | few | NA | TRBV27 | CATHGAYEQYF | TGTGCCACCCACGGAGCTTACGAGCAGTACTTC
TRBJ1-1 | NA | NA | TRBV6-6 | CASSYSSGGTEAFF | TGTGCCAGCAGTTACTCGTCGGGGGGCACTGAAGCTTTCTTT
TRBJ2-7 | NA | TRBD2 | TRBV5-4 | CASSSPETSGNIYEQYF | TGTGCCAGCAGCTCCCCGGAGACTAGCGGAAACATCTACGAGCAGTACTTC
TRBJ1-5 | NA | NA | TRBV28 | CASVPSPGGTKVNQPQHF | TGTGCCAGCGTTCCCTCACCCGGGGGGACCAAGGTTAATCAGCCCCAGCATTTT
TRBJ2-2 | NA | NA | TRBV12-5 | CASGLGDFAGELFF | TGTGCTAGTGGTTTGGGGGACTTCGCCGGGGAGCTGTTTTTT
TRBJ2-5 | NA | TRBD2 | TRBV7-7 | CASSLVTSGSANQETQYF | TGTGCCAGCAGCTTAGTGACTAGCGGGAGCGCCAACCAAGAGACCCAGTACTTC
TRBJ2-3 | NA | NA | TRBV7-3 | CASSPLSGSTDTQYF | TGTGCCAGCAGCCCCCTGTCCGGGAGCACAGATACGCAGTATTTT
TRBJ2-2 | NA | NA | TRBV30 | CAWSVRLDTGELFF | TGTGCCTGGAGTGTAAGGCTGGACACCGGGGAGCTGTTTTTT
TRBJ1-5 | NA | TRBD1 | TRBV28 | CASSLPRQGMSNQPQHF | TGTGCCAGCAGTTTGCCTCGACAGGGGATGAGCAATCAGCCCCAGCATTTT
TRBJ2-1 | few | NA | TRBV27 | CASSFFTRNEQFF | TGTGCCAGCAGTTTCTTCACGCGTAATGAGCAGTTCTTC
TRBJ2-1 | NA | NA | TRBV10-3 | CALGTMGDEQFF | TGTGCCCTAGGTACAATGGGGGATGAGCAGTTCTTC
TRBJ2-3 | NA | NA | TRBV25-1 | CASSAGADTQYF | TGTGCCAGCAGTGCGGGGGCAGATACGCAGTATTTT
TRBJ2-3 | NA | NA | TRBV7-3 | CASSSPSSLTQYF | TGTGCCAGCAGCAGCCCCTCGAGCCTTACGCAGTATTTT
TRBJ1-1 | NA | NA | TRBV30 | CAWSRQANTEAFF | TGTGCCTGGAGTCGACAAGCGAACACTGAAGCTTTCTTT
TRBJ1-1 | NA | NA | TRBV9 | CASSVGESRRGGEAFF | TGTGCCAGCAGCGTAGGAGAAAGTCGACGGGGAGGTGAAGCTTTCTTT
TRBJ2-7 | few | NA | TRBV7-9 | CASRPWEQYF | TGTGCCAGCAGACCTTGGGAGCAGTACTTC
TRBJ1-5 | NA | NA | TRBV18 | CASSFSRVSPNQPQHF | TGTGCCAGCTCGTTTTCACGGGTTTCCCCTAATCAGCCCCAGCATTTT
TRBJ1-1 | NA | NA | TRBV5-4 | CASSSDQGLWAFF | TGTGCCAGCAGCTCGGATCAGGGTCTGTGGGCTTTCTTT
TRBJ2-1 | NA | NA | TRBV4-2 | CASRVGADPWNEQFF | TGTGCCAGCCGGGTGGGGGCGGACCCTTGGAATGAGCAGTTCTTC
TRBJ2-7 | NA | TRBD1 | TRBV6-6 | CASKAVGTGINEQYF | TGTGCCAGCAAAGCAGTTGGGACAGGGATCAACGAGCAGTACTTC
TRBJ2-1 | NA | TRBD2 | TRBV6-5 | CASSYTSDTSRREQFF | TGTGCCAGCAGTTACACTAGCGACACATCGAGGAGGGAGCAGTTCTTC
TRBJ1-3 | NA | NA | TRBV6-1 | CASQRGGSGNTIYF | TGTGCCAGCCAGAGGGGGGGCTCTGGAAACACCATATATTTT
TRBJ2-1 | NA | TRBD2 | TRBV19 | CASGTTTYNEQFF | TGTGCCTCAGGGACTACAACCTACAATGAGCAGTTCTTC
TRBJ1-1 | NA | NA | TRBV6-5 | CASSRPALQGPEAFF | TGTGCCAGCAGTCGACCCGCCCTCCAGGGACCTGAAGCTTTCTTT
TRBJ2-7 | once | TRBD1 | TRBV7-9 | CASSNSRDRGYEQYF | TGTGCCAGCAGCAATTCCCGGGACAGGGGTTACGAGCAGTACTTC
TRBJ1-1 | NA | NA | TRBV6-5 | CASSRAYGAGAFF | TGTGCCAGCAGTAGAGCATATGGGGCTGGAGCTTTCTTT
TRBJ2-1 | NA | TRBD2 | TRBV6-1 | CASMGAGRAYNEQFF | TGTGCCAGCATGGGGGCCGGGAGGGCGTACAATGAGCAGTTCTTC
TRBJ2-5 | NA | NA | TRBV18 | CASSPSSGYGETQYF | TGTGCCAGCTCACCTTCTTCCGGTTACGGAGAGACCCAGTACTTC
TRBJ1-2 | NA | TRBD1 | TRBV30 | CAWTTGRGDYGYTF | TGTGCCTGGACGACAGGGAGAGGGGACTATGGCTACACCTTC
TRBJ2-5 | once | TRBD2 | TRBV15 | CATSRRAGVSETQYF | TGTGCCACCAGCCGCCGGGCGGGAGTGTCGGAGACCCAGTACTTC
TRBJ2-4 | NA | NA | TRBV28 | CASSLLGANIQYF | TGTGCCAGCAGTTTATTAGGGGCCAACATTCAGTACTTC
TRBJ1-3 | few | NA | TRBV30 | CAWSVRRSGNTIYF | TGTGCCTGGAGTGTACGAAGGTCTGGAAACACCATATATTTT
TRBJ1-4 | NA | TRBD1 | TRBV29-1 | CSVLDRGQGVVNEKLFF | TGCAGCGTCCTAGACAGGGGGCAGGGTGTGGTGAATGAAAAACTGTTTTTT